This T cell receptor beta chain was identified during a study of technical replicates of blood from a handful of donors. The protocol was immunoSEQ multiplex PCR, while the TCRdb copy is restricted to in-frame clones and leaves out a portion. The sample holds about 62,000 clones; about nine tenths are singletons and the top ten take roughly 5%. Germline V gene sequence: CDR1 MRHNA, CDR2 SNTAGT. Trimming removed 2 bases from V and 1 base from J, with 15 bases in between. This CDR3 is 17 amino acids long. V usage is TRBV6-4 and J usage is TRBJ2-1; perhaps TRBD2 as D (6 bases). The material sequenced was PBMCs. The source of this sequence is a human donor in good health. Some clones in this sample may be carry-over from other donors' samples. The CDR3 DNA sequence: TGTGCCAGCAGTGACGAAATAGCGGTTGGGTCCTACAATGAGCAGTTCTTC. This gives the protein CASSDEIAVGSYNEQFF.